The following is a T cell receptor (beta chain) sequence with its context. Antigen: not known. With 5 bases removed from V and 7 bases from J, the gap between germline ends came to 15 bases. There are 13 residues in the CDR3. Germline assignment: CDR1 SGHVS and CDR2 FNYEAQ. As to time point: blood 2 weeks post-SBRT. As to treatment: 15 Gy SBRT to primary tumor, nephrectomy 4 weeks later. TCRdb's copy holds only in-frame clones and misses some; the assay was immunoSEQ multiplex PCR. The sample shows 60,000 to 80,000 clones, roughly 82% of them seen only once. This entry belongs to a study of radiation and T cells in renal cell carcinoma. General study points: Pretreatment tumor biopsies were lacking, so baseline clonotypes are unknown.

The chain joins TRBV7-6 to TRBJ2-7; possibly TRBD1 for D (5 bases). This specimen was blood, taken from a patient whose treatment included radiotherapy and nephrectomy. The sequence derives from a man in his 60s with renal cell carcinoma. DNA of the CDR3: TGTGCCAGCAGCCAGGGCGCCTTTGGGGAGCAGTACTTC. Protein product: CASSQGAFGEQYF. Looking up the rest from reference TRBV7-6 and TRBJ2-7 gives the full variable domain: GAGVSQSPRYKVTKRGQDVALRCDPISGHVSLYWYRQALGQGPEFLTYFNYEAQQDKSGLPNDRFSAERPEGSISTLTIQRTEQRDSAMYRCASSQGAFGEQYFGPGTRLTVT.